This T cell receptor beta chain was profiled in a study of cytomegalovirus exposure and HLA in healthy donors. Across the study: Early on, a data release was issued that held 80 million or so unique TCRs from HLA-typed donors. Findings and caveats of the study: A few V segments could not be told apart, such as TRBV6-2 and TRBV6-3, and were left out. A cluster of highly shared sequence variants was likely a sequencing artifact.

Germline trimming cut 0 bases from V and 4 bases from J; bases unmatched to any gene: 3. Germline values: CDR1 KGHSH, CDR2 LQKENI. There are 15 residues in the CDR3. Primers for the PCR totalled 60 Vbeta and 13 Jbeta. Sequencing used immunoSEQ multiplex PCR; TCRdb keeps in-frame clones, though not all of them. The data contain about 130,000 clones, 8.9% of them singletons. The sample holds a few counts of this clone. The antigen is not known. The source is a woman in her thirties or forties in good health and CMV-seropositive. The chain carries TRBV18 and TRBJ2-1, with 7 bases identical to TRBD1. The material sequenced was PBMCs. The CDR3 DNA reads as TGTGCCAGCTCACCACCGTCCAGGGGGTACAATGAGCAGTTCTTC. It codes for CASSPPSRGYNEQFF. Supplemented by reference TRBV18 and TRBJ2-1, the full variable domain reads NAGVMQNPRHLVRRRGQEARLRCSPMKGHSHVYWYRQLPEEGLKFMVYLQKENIIDESGMPKERFSAEFPKEGPSILRIQQVVRGDSAAYFCASSPPSRGYNEQFFGPGTRLTVL.